The present entry profiles one T cell receptor (beta chain) with its context. Ten or more counts support this clonotype. Its target antigen remains unknown. No much larger clone is present one base from it, and per-base qualities are unavailable. Relative to germline, V is 7 bases shorter and J is 4 bases shorter, with 17 bases between their ends. The CDR3, cysteine through phenylalanine, is 15 amino acids long. Of all the DNA, just the CDR3 is kept, 45 bases in frame from base 1. As encoded in the germline V gene (reference sequence), CDR1 is MNHEY while CDR2 is SMNVEV. This sample stems from a study of beta chain bispecific antibodies for T cell cancers (dated by TCRdb to 2020 to 2022). General notes on the study: Healthy donor T cells were cocultured with T cell leukemia lines and bispecific antibodies, and TRBV sequencing of the surviving cells was then used to measure how much each TRBV family was depleted. Surface TRBV12 (TRBV12-3) was expressed on Jurkat cells, and surface TRBV5-5 was expressed on HPB-ALL cells.

For 3 days, T cells were expanded from blood mononuclear cells using either the anti-CD3 antibody OKT3 or CD3/CD28 Dynabeads. Expanded T cells were maintained in RPMI 1640 supplemented with 10% fetal bovine serum, recombinant human IL-2 (around 98 IU/ml) and IL-7 (around 5.4 ng/ml). Each coculture mixed some 5 x 10^4 target cells and some 5 x 10^4 normal T cells with bispecific antibody in roughly 95 ul and was incubated at 37 degrees C for 15 to 20 hours. Each bispecific antibody was composed of two single-chain variable fragments, which were expressed in a single-chain diabody format with a His tag. Effector T cells came from healthy human donors; peripheral blood mononuclear cells were isolated from leukapheresis samples by Ficoll density gradient centrifugation. Findings and caveats that apply to the study as a whole: Each sequenced sample mixed leukemia cell line cells with normal T cells, and most targeted TRBV signal came from the leukemia cells rather than normal T cells. Cross-reactivity of the anti-TRBV5-5 antibody with TRBV5-6 was attributed to high sequence similarity between the two genes.

Libraries incorporated unique molecular identifier barcodes, which were used to quantify clonotypes. Qiagen AllPrep DNA/RNA Micro kits were used to isolate total RNA, and an Agilent TapeStation was used to check RNA quality. TCR beta libraries were constructed by 5' RACE, in which cDNA synthesis was followed by two PCR steps with TCR beta constant-region gene-specific primers. TCR beta libraries were sequenced on an Illumina MiSeq platform. The study's processing was this. MIGEC, MiXCR and VDJtools were used for read processing. Clonotype frequency was calculated as the fraction of unique molecular identifiers assigned to a given clonotype among all unique molecular identifiers in the sample. Nonfunctional TRBV genes classified in IMGT as pseudogenes or open reading frames, such as TRBV1, TRBV12-1 and TRBV21, were excluded. TCRdb ran its own pipeline on the public reads, namely fastp trimming at Q25 and MiXCR clone calling, and kept in-frame beta chains. Duplicate CDR3 protein sequences are folded into a single record with the most common DNA and genes. The V and J calls were not made by the authors but by TCRdb's processing. A total of roughly 15,000 distinct CDR3 sequences appear in this sample, 2% to 2.5% of them only once. The ten largest clones capture 6.9% of the sample.

The sample was healthy donor T cells cultured with leukemia cells. The sequence derives from a human donor in good health. Some clones in this sample may be carry-over from other donors' samples. The receptor chain draws on TRBV27 and TRBJ2-1; TRBD2 is a possible D gene, resting on 5 matching bases. CDR3 protein: CASMERGTGYNEQFF. The base sequence is TGTGCCAGCATGGAACGGGGTACGGGTTACAATGAGCAGTTCTTC.